The present TCR beta chain was sequenced within a study of blood T cells in healthy people across ages (dated by TCRdb to between 2015 and 2017). About the full investigation: In model experiments, template switching captured about one uniquely barcoded TCR beta cDNA molecule for every two T cells. The donors were split into four age groups: young (average around 15 years), middle-aged (roughly 42), aged (62) and long-lived (approximately 80). To avoid experimental bias, donors of different ages were distributed randomly across sequencing lanes. The study analyzed two additional independent replicas of 1 million unique cDNA reads from the same blood draw for two donors, one aged 18 to 29 and one aged 80 or older. Age-related changes in TCR beta repertoire diversity were measured in the study by deep sequencing normalized with unique cDNA molecular identifiers.

The full study reports these points: Compared with the aged group, the long-lived group had more naive CD4+ T cells, fewer expanded clones and increased TCR diversity, a pattern suggesting age selection. Observed TCR beta diversity per million T cells fell roughly linearly with age, and a significant reduction was already apparent by age roughly 40. Because the CMV infection status of the donors was unknown, age-related changes in expanded clonotypes may potentially have been confounded. There was a strong correlation between observed TCR beta diversity and the percentage of naive T cells measured by flow cytometry. Because profiling used bulk unsorted PBMCs, naive and antigen-experienced compartments could not be compared conclusively. Total diversity estimates from one million sequenced T cells were considered lower bounds and underestimates.

With regard to this clonotype: Its antigen is currently not known. A read error may account for a junction end that differs from germline.

The donors were roughly 39 Caucasian individuals from Russia, aged roughly 6 to 100 years, who were systemically healthy. Around 9.7 milliliters of peripheral blood were collected from each donor into EDTA-treated Vacutainer tubes. Ficoll-Paque density-gradient centrifugation was used to isolate PBMCs, with at least 6.5 million obtained per sample. Total RNA, at least 5 micrograms per sample, was extracted from PBMCs with Trizol reagent. For every donor, an aliquot of PBMCs went through flow cytometry to measure the percentages of naive CD45RAhigh/CD27high T cells. Based on the germline V gene (reference sequence), the CDR1 and CDR2 sequences are DFQATT and SNEGSKA. Taken from cysteine to phenylalanine, the CDR3 has 14 residues. Of the read, only the CDR3 DNA is kept; its 42 bases are in frame from base 1. The library was generated by 5' RACE. The run used an Illumina HiSeq 2500. The second PCR ran for about 7 to 11 cycles and used a J-beta primer mix along with a sample-barcoded 5' primer. A template-switch 5' adaptor carrying 12 random nucleotides introduced a unique molecular identifier onto each TCR beta cDNA molecule. Each sample yielded at least 3 million CDR3-containing paired-end reads. All of the RNA was converted into first-strand cDNA using the Mint cDNA synthesis kit, with a TRBC-specific oligonucleotide serving as the primer. All cDNA was treated with uracil-DNA glycosylase and then went through a first 18-cycle PCR with the universal primers M1SS and BC2_uni_R. The authors' pipeline ran thus. Normalization of each sample was performed by random selection of 1 million high-quality reads, each carrying a distinct molecular identifier. Reads sharing molecular identifiers were discarded rather than binned into consensus sequences. CDR3 identification, clonotype clustering and error correction used MiTCR with a Q25 quality threshold and the strictest error-elimination algorithm. A nonparametric unseen species model with Euler transformation was used to estimate a lower bound on total TCR beta diversity. The raw public data were reprocessed by TCRdb itself: fastp quality trimming at Q25, MiXCR clonotype calling, in-frame beta chains only. Each CDR3 protein gets just one entry, which takes the most common genes and DNA from the rows behind it. TCRdb, not the original authors, processed these V and J calls. This sample holds about 780,000 distinct CDR3 sequences; about 46% were observed only once. Of the sample, around 18% falls within the top ten clones.

The clonotype originates from an elderly man in good health. The rearrangement combines TRBV20-1 with TRBJ2-4, with the D segment possibly TRBD1 or TRBD2, each aligning over 5 bases. Gene TRBJ2-7 matches the end of the DNA better, so the J call may be wrong. Material for sequencing was blood. The CDR3 reads CNARGRRDLYEQYF. The DNA is as follows: TGCAATGCTAGAGGTCGCAGGGACCTCTACGAGCAGTACTTC.